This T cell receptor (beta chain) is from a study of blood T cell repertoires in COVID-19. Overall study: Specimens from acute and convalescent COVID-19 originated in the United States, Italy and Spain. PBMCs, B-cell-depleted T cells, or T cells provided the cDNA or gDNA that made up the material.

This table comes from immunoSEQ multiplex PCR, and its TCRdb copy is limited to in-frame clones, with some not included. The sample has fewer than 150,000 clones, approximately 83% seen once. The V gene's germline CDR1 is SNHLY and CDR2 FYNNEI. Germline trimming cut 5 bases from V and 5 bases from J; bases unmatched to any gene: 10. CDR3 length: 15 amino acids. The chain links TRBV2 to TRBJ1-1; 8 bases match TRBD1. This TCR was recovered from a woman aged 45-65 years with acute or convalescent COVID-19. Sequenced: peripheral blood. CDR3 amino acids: CASSSSGGARTEAFF. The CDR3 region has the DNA TGTGCCAGCAGTAGTTCAGGGGGCGCGAGAACTGAAGCTTTCTTT.